This T cell receptor beta chain came from a study of T cells in Graves' hyperthyroidism and ophthalmopathy. The CDR3 extends over 14 amino acids. V shed 9 bases, J shed 2 bases, and the junction held 10 bases outside the gene matches. Germline V gene sequence: CDR1 MNHNS, CDR2 SASEGT. There are many counts of this clonotype. Criteria for exclusion of patients were uncontrolled infection, other autoimmune disease, pregnancy or lactation. RNA transcripts gave rise to amplified TCR beta CDR3 regions. When the TCR CDR3 underwent first-round RT-PCR, the HTBI primer set was used. TCRdb passed the multiplex PCR reads through MiXCR, listing each CDR3 protein once. Here the sample spans a few hundred thousand distinct CDR3 sequences, more than 20% being singletons.

The J gene is TRBJ2-7, the V gene TRBV6-1, with 7 positions matching TRBD1. The receptor was derived from a man younger than 35 with Graves' hyperthyroidism. The sequenced material came from blood. The DNA of the CDR3 is TGTGCCAGTATCCCGGGACAGCACCCCTACGAGCAGTACTTC. Translation gives CASIPGQHPYEQYF.